This entry lists 20 T cell receptor beta chains sequenced from one sample in a study of T cells after yellow fever vaccination. TCRdb independently ran MiXCR on the 5' RACE reads; one entry per CDR3 protein. Of about 630,000 distinct CDR3 sequences listed, 9% to 15% are singletons. The sequencing here drew on PBMCs, taken on the day of the yellow fever booster vaccination. The receptors derive from a man aged 30 to 39 who received the YFV17D yellow fever vaccine.

The chain has TRBV23-1 and TRBJ2-2; 8 nucleotides align to TRBD1. TRBV23-1 is noted as an ORF with a role that remains uncertain. The V and J ends lost 10 bases and 7 bases, in that order; junction bases with no gene match: 11. CDR3 length: 14 amino acids. The CDR3 reads CATDGQGRHGELFF. Written as DNA, the CDR3 is TGCGCCACCGATGGACAGGGTCGACACGGGGAGCTGTTTTTT.

V usage is TRBV5-6 and J usage is TRBJ2-1; 7 bases are a match to TRBD2. V was pared by 0 bases and J by 9 bases, with 9 bases of the junction left unmatched. Germline lookup yields CDR1 SGHDT and CDR2 YYEEEE. CDR3 size: 15 residues. The CDR3 DNA reads TGTGCCAGCAGCTTGGGTCGGACTAGTAGCGCTGAGCAGTTCTTC. Its translation: CASSLGRTSSAEQFF.

This clonotype occurred a few times. This rearrangement joins TRBV5-1 to TRBJ2-5; possibly TRBD1 for D (6 bases). V was cut by 4 bases and J by 2 bases, with 15 bases left in between. The germline gives CDR1 SGHRS, CDR2 YFSETQ. CDR3 length equals 15 residues. CDR3 sequence reads: CASSTNQGSQETQYF. The CDR3 nucleotides read TGCGCCAGCAGCACGAATCAGGGGTCTCAAGAGACCCAGTACTTC.

This chain uses TRBV20-1 with TRBJ2-7; 7 nucleotides line up with TRBD2. In germline, CDR1 is DFQATT, CDR2 SNEGSKA (reference sequence). The CDR3 spans 15 residues. Trimming cost V 6 bases and J 2 bases; bases outside gene matches: 13. CDR3 sequence: CSAKHSLAAPYEQYF. The CDR3, as DNA: TGCAGTGCAAAACACAGCCTAGCGGCACCCTACGAGCAGTACTTC.

In its sample, this clonotype was seen a few times. The V gene is TRBV20-1, the J gene TRBJ2-7; the D gene is possibly TRBD2 (6 bases). This CDR3 region has 11 residues. The V gene's germline CDR1 is DFQATT and CDR2 SNEGSKA (reference sequence). For the CDR3, the DNA is TGCAGCGCTCTAGCGTCTCCCGAGCAGTACTTC. Translation: CSALASPEQYF.

V usage is TRBV24-1 and J usage is TRBJ2-5, with a tentative D call TRBD2 (5 bases). Trimming shortened V by 3 bases and J by 4 bases, and 14 bases separated the two germline ends. Per germline, CDR1 KGHDR and CDR2 SFDVKD. The CDR3 covers 15 residues. The CDR3 region is CATSDTRGSGETQYF. For the CDR3, the DNA is TGTGCCACCAGTGATACCCGCGGGTCAGGAGAGACCCAGTACTTC.

The V gene is TRBV20-1, the J gene TRBJ2-5, with no clear D. The germline gives CDR1 DFQATT, CDR2 SNEGSKA (reference sequence). Trimming removed 5 bases at V and 0 bases at J, with 10 bases between. The CDR3 loop spans 13 amino acids. The CDR3 region has the DNA TGCAGTGCTCTACATCTAGACCAAGAGACCCAGTACTTC. Translating it yields CSALHLDQETQYF.

J is TRBJ1-5 and V is TRBV7-2, with 10 bases fitting TRBD1. The CDR3 spans 15 residues. In germline, CDR1 is SGHTA, CDR2 FQGNSA. The V segment lost 5 bases and the J segment 4 bases; nucleotides outside the gene matches: 5. CDR3 sequence reads: CASSRGQGGNQPQHF. The CDR3 coding sequence is TGTGCCAGCAGCCGCGGACAGGGGGGAAATCAGCCCCAGCATTTT.

This clonotype was found a few times. The genes are TRBV2 and TRBJ2-1; 7 bases agree with TRBD2. CDR1 and CDR2 (germline): SNHLY, FYNNEI. The J segment lost 1 base and the V segment lost 8 bases, leaving 14 bases of the junction unmatched. There are 17 residues in the CDR3. CDR3 loop: CASRPGEGGPSYNEQFF. CDR3 coding DNA: TGTGCCAGCCGCCCCGGAGAGGGAGGGCCGTCCTACAATGAGCAGTTCTTC.

This chain links TRBV6-2 or TRBV6-3 with TRBJ1-2; 7 nucleotides match TRBD1. The CDR3 covers 16 residues. Per germline, CDR1 MNHEY and CDR2 SVGEGT. Trimming at V came to 5 bases and at J to 5 bases, leaving 14 bases not matched to a gene. The CDR3 here is CASSTRLDRSGYGYTF. CDR3 DNA sequence: TGTGCCAGCAGTACGCGGTTGGACAGGTCGGGGTATGGCTACACCTTC.

The chain is built from TRBV20-1 and TRBJ2-7; no firm D call. The CDR3 totals 14 residues. Germline CDR1 reads DFQATT; CDR2 reads SNEGSKA (reference sequence). V was trimmed by 4 bases and J by 6 bases, leaving 19 bases between them. The CDR3 reads CSATPSPVPPEQYF. Written as DNA, the CDR3 is TGCAGTGCTACCCCCTCGCCGGTTCCCCCCGAGCAGTACTTC.

Ten or more counts support this clonotype. The chain employs TRBV5-1 and TRBJ2-7; 7 nucleotides align to TRBD2. The V and J ends lost 1 base and 5 bases, in that order; junction bases with no gene match: 6. The CDR3 runs to 14 residues. The germline V gene has CDR1 SGHRS and CDR2 YFSETQ. CDR3 coding DNA: TGCGCCAGCAGCTTGTGGGAGGGCCGAGACGAGCAGTACTTC. This sequence encodes CASSLWEGRDEQYF.

The V and J genes are TRBV24-1 and TRBJ2-7; TRBD2 agrees at 9 bases. This CDR3 region has 16 residues. The junction had 7 bases not matched to a gene; V was cut back by 3 bases and J by 2 bases. Germline CDR1 and CDR2: KGHDR and SFDVKD. CDR3 residues: CATSDILAGSTYEQYF. As DNA, the CDR3 is TGTGCCACCAGTGATATCCTAGCGGGGTCGACCTACGAGCAGTACTTC.

This clonotype was recorded a few times. The chain has TRBV6-1 and TRBJ2-7, with TRBD1 matching over 9 bases. The CDR3 is 14 amino acids. V lost 6 bases and J lost 7; bases outside the gene matches: 10. Germline loops: CDR1 MNHNS, CDR2 SASEGT. The DNA of the CDR3 is TGTGCCAGCAGGCCCGGGACAGGGCCGTTAGAGCAGTACTTC. This codes for CASRPGTGPLEQYF.

On this clonotype itself: Given a much more abundant clone one base away, this may be a read error. The V gene is TRBV5-4, the J gene TRBJ2-5, with a possible D match to TRBD1 (5 bases). The germline gives CDR1 SGHNT, CDR2 YYREEE (reference sequence). The CDR3 loop spans 14 amino acids. V lost 2 bases, J lost 1 base, and 9 bases lay in between. The CDR3 here is CASSFPGPQETQYF. In nucleotides, the CDR3 is TGTGCCAGCAGCTTTCCAGGGCCCCAAGAGACCCAGTACTTC.

This clonotype has only a few counts. This sequence joins TRBV4-3 and TRBJ2-5; D call uncertain. Germline V lookup: CDR1 LGHNA, CDR2 YSLEER. The CDR3 spans 16 residues. Trimming took 4 bases from V and 1 from J, leaving 16 bases between them. CDR3 nucleotide sequence: TGCGCCAGCAGCCTAACTCGGGCGACCATCCAAGAGACCCAGTACTTC. It translates to CASSLTRATIQETQYF.

The chain uses TRBV5-1 and TRBJ2-5; the D gene is possibly TRBD2 (6 bases). V dropped 0 bases and J dropped 3 bases, with 9 bases sitting between them. Germline V gives CDR1 SGHRS, CDR2 YFSETQ. CDR3 size: 14 residues. CDR3 sequence reads: CASSLVPGEETQYF. In DNA, the CDR3 is TGCGCCAGCAGCTTGGTACCGGGGGAAGAGACCCAGTACTTC.

This sequence joins TRBV5-1 and TRBJ1-6; no clear D gene. The V end lost 1 base, the J end lost 8 bases, and 13 bases lay between the germline ends. The CDR3 has 15 amino acids. The germline V gene has CDR1 SGHRS and CDR2 YFSETQ. DNA of the CDR3: TGCGCCAGCAGCTTGATCGAACCTCCATATTCACCCCTCCACTTT. As protein: CASSLIEPPYSPLHF.

This clonotype was detected only a few times. The genes are TRBV12-3 or TRBV12-4 and TRBJ2-3, with TRBD2 as a possible D gene (6 bases). V was trimmed by 4 bases and J by 7 bases, leaving 15 bases between them. This CDR3 is 14 amino acids long. This CDR3 is CASSSGTRQNTQYF. The CDR3 nucleotides are TGTGCCAGCAGTTCCGGGACTCGTCAAAATACGCAGTATTTT.

This clonotype was found a few times. The chain joins TRBV19 to TRBJ2-4; 8 bases agree with TRBD1. Germline CDR1 LNHDA, CDR2 SQIVND (reference sequence). V was pared by 5 bases and J by 5 bases, with 5 bases of the junction left unmatched. The CDR3 loop spans 14 amino acids. Here the CDR3 DNA reads TGTGCCAGTAGTTTCCAGGGGGCGGAAAACATTCAGTACTTC. Translation: CASSFQGAENIQYF.